This T cell receptor beta chain derives from a study of Ad26.COV2.S vaccination and SARS-CoV-2 variants. Method: immunoSEQ multiplex PCR; TCRdb's copy keeps in-frame clones and lacks some. This table holds about 400,000 clones, about nine tenths found once. Noted treatment: some 19 received Ad26.COV2.S at low or high dose, single or two shots; five or six received placebo; per-sample allocation not given. Specimens were obtained on day 63 following the first vaccine or placebo injection. From germline, CDR1 is MNHNY and CDR2 SVGAGI (reference sequence). V was clipped by 0 bases and J by 8 bases, with 7 bases between them. There are 12 residues in the CDR3. This clone was seen a few times.

This TCR derives from a person aged 18-60 years who received the Ad26.COV2.S COVID-19 vaccine or a placebo. This chain connects TRBV6-6 to TRBJ1-1; D ambiguous. The sequencing used peripheral blood, collected in a trial of Ad26.COV2.S vaccine versus placebo. The CDR3 loop reads CASSYSGSEAFF. The CDR3 region has the DNA TGTGCCAGCAGTTACTCAGGATCCGAAGCTTTCTTT.